This T cell receptor beta chain was obtained from a study of naive and memory T cell subsets. Overall study findings and caveats: Possibly reflecting memory cells re-expressing CD45RA, a few larger clonotypes occurred in naive repertoires, especially CD8.

About this clonotype: Its target is not known.

An equimolar mix of two oligonucleotides served as the beta constant-region primer for TRBC1 and TRBC2. Nested alpha and beta constant-region primers with the SP2 primer drove four PCR rounds on ligated cDNA. TCRdb used MiXCR to reprocess the UMI-ligation and nested PCR reads, holding one entry per CDR3 protein. The sample contains over 100,000 distinct CDR3 sequences, roughly 15% of which appear only once. The TCR sequence derives from a human donor in good health. Input material: naive CD8+ T cells from blood.

The CDR3 reads CASTLSGVSTDTQYF. In DNA form, the CDR3 reads TGCGCCAGCACCCTAAGCGGGGTTAGCACAGATACGCAGTATTTT. J is TRBJ2-3 and V is TRBV5-1; 7 positions match TRBD2. This CDR3 has 15 residues. Losses at the gene ends were 6 bases for V and 0 bases for J; bases not matched to a gene: 7. The V gene's germline CDR1 is SGHRS and CDR2 YFSETQ.